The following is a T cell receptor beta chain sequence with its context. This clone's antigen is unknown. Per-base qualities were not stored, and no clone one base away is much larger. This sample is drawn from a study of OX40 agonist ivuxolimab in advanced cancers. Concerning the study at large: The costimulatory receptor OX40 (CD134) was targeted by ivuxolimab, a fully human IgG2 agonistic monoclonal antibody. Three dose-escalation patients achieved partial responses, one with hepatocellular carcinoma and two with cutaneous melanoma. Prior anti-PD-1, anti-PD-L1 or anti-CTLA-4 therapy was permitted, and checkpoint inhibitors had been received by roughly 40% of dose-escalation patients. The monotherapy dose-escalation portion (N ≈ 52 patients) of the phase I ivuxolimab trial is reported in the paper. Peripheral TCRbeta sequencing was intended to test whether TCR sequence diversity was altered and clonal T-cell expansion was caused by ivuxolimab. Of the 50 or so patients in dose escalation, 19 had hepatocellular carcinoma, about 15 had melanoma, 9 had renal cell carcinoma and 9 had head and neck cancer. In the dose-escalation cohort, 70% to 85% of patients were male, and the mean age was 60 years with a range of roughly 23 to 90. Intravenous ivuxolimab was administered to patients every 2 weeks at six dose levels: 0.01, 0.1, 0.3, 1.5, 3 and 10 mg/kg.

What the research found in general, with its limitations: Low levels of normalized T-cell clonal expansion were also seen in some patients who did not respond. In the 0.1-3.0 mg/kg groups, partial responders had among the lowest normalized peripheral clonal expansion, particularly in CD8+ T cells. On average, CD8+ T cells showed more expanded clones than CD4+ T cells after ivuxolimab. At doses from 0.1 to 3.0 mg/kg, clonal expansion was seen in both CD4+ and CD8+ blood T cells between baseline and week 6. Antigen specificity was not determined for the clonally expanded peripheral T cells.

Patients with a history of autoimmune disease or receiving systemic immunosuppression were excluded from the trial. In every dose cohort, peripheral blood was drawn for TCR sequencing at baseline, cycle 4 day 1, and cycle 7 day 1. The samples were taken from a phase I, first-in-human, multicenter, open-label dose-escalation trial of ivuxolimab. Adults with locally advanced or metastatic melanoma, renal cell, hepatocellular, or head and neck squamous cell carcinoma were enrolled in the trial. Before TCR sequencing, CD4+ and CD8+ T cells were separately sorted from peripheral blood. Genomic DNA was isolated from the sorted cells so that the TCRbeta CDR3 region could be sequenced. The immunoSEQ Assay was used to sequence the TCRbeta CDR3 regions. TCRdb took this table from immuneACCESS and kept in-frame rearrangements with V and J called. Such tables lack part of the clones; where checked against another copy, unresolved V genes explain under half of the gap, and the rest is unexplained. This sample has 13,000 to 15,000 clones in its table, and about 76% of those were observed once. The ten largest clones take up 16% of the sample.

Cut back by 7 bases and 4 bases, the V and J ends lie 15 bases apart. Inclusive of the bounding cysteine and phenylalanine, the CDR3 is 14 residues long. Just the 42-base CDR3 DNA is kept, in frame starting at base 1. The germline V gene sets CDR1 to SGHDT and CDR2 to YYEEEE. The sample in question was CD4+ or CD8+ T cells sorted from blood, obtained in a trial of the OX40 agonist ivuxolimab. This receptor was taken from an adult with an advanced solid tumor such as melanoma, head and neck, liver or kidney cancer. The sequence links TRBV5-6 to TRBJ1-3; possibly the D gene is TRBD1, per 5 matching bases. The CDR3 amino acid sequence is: CASGAGGMGNTIYF. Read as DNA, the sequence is TGTGCCAGCGGCGCGGGGGGTATGGGAAACACCATATATTTT. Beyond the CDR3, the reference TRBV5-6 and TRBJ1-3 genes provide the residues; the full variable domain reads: DAGVTQSPTHLIKTRGQQVTLRCSPKSGHDTVSWYQQALGQGPQFIFQYYEEEERQRGNFPDRFSGHQFPNYSSELNVNALLLGDSALYLCASGAGGMGNTIYFGEGSWLTVV.